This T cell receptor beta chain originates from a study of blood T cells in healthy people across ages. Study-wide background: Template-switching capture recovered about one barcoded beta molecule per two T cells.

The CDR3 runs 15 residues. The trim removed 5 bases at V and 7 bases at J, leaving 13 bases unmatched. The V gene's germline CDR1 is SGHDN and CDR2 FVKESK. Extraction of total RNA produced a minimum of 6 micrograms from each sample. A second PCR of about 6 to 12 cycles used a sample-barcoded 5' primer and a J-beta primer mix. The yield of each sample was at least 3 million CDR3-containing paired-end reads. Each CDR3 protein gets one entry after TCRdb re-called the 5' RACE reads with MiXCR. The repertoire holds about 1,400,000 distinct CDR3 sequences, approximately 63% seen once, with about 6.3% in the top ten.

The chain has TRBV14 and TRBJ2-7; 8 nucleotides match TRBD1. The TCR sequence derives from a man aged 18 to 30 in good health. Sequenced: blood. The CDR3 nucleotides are TGTGCCAGCAGCTGGGGCCCTTGGACAGGGAAGGAGCAGTACTTC. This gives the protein CASSWGPWTGKEQYF.